Below, 4 T cell receptor beta chains from the same sample are listed, as sequenced in a study of blood T cell repertoires in COVID-19. Sequenced by immunoSEQ multiplex PCR; TCRdb stores in-frame clones only, minus some. Found here are under 300,000 clones, approximately 82% of them singletons; the top ten hold less than 3.5%. The sequenced sample was peripheral blood. These receptors were taken from a woman aged 18-30 years with acute or convalescent COVID-19.

The chain carries TRBV11-1 and TRBJ2-7; 8 positions agree with TRBD1. This CDR3 is built from 15 residues. Germline V lookup: CDR1 SGHAT, CDR2 FQDESV (reference sequence). With V trimmed by 3 bases and J by 3 bases, 7 bases remained unmatched. CDR3 DNA sequence: TGTGCCAGCAGCTTCCTTGGACAGGGCCGCTACGAGCAGTACTTC. Encoded protein: CASSFLGQGRYEQYF.

This clone appeared a single time. The gene calls are TRBV7-9 and TRBJ2-7; TRBD2 matches 8 bases. Germline CDR1 SEHNR, CDR2 FQNEAQ (reference sequence). V lost 3 bases to trimming and J lost 2 bases; unmatched junction nucleotides: 3. CDR3 length: 14 amino acids. The CDR3 DNA is TGTGCCAGCAGCTTCGGAGCGGGGGCCTACGAGCAGTACTTC. This codes for CASSFGAGAYEQYF.

J is TRBJ1-1 and V is TRBV2, with D tentatively TRBD1 (5 bases). The V and J ends lost 8 bases and 5 bases respectively, with 9 bases between them. The CDR3 is made up of 11 amino acids. Germline values: CDR1 SNHLY, CDR2 FYNNEI. The DNA for the CDR3 is TGTGCCAGCTTCGGGGGAACTGAAGCTTTCTTT. Translating it yields CASFGGTEAFF.

V usage is TRBV4-3 and J usage is TRBJ1-5; 7 bases fit TRBD1. The CDR3 has 13 amino acids. Germline CDR1 reads LGHNA; CDR2 reads YSLEER. V shed 4 bases and J 7 bases; nucleotides not matched to a gene: 4. CDR3 nucleotide sequence: TGCGCCAGCAGCCGAGACAGGGAACAGCCCCAGCATTTT. Its translation: CASSRDREQPQHF.